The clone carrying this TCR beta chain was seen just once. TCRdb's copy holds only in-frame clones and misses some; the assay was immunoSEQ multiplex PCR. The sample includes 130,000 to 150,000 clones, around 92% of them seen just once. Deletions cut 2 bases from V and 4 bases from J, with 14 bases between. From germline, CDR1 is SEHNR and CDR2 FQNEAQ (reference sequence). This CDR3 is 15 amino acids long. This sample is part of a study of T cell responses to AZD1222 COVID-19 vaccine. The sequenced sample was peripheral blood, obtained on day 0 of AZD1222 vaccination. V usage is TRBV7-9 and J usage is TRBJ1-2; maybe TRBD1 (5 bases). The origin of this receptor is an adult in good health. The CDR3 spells CASSLIGTGSYGYTF. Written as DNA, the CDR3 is TGTGCCAGCAGCTTAATAGGAACAGGCAGCTATGGCTACACCTTC.